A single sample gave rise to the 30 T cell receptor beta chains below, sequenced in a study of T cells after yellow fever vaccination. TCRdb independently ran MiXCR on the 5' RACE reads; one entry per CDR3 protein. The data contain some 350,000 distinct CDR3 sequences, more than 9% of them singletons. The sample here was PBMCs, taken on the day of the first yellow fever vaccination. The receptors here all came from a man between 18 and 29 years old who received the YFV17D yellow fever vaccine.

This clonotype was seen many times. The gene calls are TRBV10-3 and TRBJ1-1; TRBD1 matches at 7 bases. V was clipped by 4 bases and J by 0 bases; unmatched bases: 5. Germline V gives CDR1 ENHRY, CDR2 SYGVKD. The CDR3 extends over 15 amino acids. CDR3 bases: TGTGCCATCAGTGTAGGGACAGCGATGAACACTGAAGCTTTCTTT. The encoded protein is CAISVGTAMNTEAFF.

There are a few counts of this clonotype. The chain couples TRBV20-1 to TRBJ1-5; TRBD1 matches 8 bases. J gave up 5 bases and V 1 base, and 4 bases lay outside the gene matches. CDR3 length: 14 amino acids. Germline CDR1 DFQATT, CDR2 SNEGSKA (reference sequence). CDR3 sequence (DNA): TGCAGTGCTAGAGTACAGGGGGAGGATCAGCCCCAGCATTTT. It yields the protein CSARVQGEDQPQHF.

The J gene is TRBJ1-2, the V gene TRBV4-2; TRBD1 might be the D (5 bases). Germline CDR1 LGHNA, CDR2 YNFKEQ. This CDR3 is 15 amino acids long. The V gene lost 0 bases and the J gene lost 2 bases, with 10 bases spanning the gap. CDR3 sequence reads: CASSQEQGPNYGYTF. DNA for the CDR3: TGTGCCAGCAGCCAAGAGCAGGGACCCAACTATGGCTACACCTTC.

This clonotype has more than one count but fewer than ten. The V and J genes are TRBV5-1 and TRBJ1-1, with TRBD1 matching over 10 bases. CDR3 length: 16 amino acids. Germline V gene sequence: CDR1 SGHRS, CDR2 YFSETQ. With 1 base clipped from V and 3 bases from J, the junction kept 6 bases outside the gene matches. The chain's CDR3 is CASSLSDRGLDTEAFF. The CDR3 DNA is TGCGCCAGCAGCTTGTCTGACAGGGGGCTCGACACTGAAGCTTTCTTT.

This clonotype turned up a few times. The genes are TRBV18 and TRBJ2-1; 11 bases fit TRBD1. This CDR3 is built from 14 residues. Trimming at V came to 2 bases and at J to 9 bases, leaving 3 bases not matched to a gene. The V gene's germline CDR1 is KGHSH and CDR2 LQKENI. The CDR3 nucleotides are TGTGCCAGCTCACCATTAGGACAGGGGGCTGAGCAGTTCTTC. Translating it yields CASSPLGQGAEQFF.

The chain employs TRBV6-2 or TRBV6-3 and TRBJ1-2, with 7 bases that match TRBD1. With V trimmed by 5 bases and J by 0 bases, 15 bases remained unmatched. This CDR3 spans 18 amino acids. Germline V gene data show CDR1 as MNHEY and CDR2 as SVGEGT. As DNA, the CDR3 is TGTGCCAGCAGTCCAACCTTTATGACAGGGACAACTAACTATGGCTACACCTTC. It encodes CASSPTFMTGTTNYGYTF.

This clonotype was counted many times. CDR3 nucleotide sequence: TGTGCCAGCTCACCCCGGGACGGACCTAACTATGGCTACACCTTC. It translates to CASSPRDGPNYGYTF. The V gene is TRBV18, the J gene TRBJ1-2; maybe TRBD1 (5 bases). Germline V gives CDR1 KGHSH, CDR2 LQKENI. CDR3 length: 15 amino acids. V was shortened by 3 bases and J by 0 bases, with 11 bases between the two germline ends.

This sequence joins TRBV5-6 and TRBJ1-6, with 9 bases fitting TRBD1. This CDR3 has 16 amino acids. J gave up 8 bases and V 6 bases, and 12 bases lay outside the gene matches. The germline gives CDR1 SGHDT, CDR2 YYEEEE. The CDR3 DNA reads TGTGCCAGCACCCAACGGACAGGGGCGATGCATTCACCCCTCCACTTT. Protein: CASTQRTGAMHSPLHF.

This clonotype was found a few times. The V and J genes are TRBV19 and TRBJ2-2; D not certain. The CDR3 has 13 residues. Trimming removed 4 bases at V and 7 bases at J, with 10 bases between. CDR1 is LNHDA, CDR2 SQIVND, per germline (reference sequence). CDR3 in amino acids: CASSNLGGGELFF. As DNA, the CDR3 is TGTGCCAGTAGTAATCTGGGTGGCGGGGAGCTGTTTTTT.

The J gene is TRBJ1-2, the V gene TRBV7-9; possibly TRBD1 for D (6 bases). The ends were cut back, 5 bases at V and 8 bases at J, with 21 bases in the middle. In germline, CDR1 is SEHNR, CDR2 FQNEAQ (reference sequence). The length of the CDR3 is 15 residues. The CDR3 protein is CASSAHRDGTEGYTF. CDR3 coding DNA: TGTGCCAGCAGCGCCCACAGGGATGGAACGGAAGGCTACACCTTC.

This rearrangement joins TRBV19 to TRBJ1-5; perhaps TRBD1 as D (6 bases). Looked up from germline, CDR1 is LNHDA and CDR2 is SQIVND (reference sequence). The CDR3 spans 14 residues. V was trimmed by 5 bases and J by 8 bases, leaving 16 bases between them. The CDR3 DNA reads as TGTGCCAGTAGTTTAACCAGGGGCCGTGAGCCCCAGCATTTT. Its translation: CASSLTRGREPQHF.

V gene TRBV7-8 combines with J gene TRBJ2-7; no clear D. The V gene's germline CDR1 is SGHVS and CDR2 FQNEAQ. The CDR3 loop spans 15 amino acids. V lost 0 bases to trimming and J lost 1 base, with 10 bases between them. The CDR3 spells CASSLAPRSSYEQYV. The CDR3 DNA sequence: TGTGCCAGCAGCTTAGCCCCCAGGTCATCCTACGAGCAGTACGTC.

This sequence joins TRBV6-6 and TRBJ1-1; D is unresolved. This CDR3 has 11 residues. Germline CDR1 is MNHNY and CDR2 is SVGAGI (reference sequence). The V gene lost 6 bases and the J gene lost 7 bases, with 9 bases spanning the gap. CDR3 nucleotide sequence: TGTGCCAGCAGCCGTTTCGGTGAAGCTTTCTTT. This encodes CASSRFGEAFF.

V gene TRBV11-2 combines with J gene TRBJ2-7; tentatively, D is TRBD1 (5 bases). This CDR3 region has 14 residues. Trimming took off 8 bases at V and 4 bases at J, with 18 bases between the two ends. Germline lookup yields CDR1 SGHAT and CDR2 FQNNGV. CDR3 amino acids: CASGTGPPTYEQYF. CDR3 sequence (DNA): TGTGCCAGCGGTACAGGTCCGCCAACTTACGAGCAGTACTTC. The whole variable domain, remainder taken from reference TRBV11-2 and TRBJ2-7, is EAGVAQSPRYKIIEKRQSVAFWCNPISGHATLYWYQQILGQGPKLLIQFQNNGVVDDSQLPKDRFSAERLKGVDSTLKIQPAKLEDSAVYLCASGTGPPTYEQYFGPGTRLTVT.

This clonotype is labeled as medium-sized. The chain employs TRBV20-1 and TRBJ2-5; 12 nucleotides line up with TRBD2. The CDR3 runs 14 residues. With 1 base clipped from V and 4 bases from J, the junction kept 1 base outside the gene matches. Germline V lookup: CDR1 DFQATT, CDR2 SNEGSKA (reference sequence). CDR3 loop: CSARGLAGVETQYF. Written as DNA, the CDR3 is TGCAGTGCTAGAGGACTAGCGGGGGTAGAGACCCAGTACTTC.

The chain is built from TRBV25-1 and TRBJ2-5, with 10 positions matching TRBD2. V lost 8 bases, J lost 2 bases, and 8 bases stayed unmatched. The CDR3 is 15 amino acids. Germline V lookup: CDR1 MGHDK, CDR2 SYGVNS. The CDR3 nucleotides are TGTGCCAGCCGCCCACTAGCGGGGAAACAAGAGACCCAGTACTTC. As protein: CASRPLAGKQETQYF.

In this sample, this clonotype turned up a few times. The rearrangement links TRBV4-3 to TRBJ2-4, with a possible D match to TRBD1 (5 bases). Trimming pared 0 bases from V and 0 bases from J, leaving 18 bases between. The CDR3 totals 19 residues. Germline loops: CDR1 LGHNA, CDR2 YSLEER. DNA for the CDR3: TGCGCCAGCAGCCAAGATAGGGGTTCTTGGAAAGCAGCCAAAAACATTCAGTACTTC. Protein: CASSQDRGSWKAAKNIQYF.

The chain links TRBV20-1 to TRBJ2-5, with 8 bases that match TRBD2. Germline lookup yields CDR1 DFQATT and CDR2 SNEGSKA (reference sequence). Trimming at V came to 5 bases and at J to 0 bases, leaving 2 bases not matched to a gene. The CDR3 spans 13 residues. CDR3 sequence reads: CSAFSGNQETQYF. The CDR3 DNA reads TGCAGTGCTTTTAGCGGGAACCAAGAGACCCAGTACTTC.

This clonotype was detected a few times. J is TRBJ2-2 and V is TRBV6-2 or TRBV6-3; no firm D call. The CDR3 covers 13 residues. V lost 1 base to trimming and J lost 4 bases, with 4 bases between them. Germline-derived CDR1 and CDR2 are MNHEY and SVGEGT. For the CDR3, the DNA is TGTGCCAGCAGTTACTGGAGCACCGGGGAGCTGTTTTTT. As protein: CASSYWSTGELFF.

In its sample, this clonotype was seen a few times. This CDR3 is CASSQEGTGGYGYTF. DNA of the CDR3: TGCGCCAGCAGCCAAGAGGGGACAGGGGGCTATGGCTACACCTTC. The chain has TRBV4-1 and TRBJ1-2; TRBD1 agrees at 11 bases. The CDR3 extends over 15 amino acids. V dropped 0 bases and J dropped 4; count of bases not matched to a gene: 1. Germline-derived CDR1 and CDR2 are MGHRA and YSYEKL.

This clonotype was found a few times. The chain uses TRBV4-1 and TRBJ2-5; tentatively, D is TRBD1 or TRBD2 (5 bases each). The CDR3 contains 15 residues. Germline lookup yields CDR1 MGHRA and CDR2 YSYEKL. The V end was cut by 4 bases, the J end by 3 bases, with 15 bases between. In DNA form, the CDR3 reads TGCGCCAGCAGCCCCAATGTAAGAGGGGAAGAGACCCAGTACTTC. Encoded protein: CASSPNVRGEETQYF.

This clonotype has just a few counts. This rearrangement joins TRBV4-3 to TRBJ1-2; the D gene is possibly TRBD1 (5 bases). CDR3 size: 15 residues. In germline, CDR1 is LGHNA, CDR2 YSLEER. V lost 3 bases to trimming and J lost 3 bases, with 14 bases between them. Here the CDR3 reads CASSQPGTAYYGYTF. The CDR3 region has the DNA TGCGCCAGCAGCCAGCCCGGGACGGCATACTATGGCTACACCTTC.

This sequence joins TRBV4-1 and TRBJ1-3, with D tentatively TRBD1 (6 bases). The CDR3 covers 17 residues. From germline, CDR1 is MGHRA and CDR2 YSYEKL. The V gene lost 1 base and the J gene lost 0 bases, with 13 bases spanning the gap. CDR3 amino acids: CASSQGGDRFSGNTIYF. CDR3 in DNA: TGCGCCAGCAGCCAAGGCGGAGACAGGTTCTCTGGAAACACCATATATTTT.

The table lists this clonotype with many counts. In nucleotides, the CDR3 is TGTGCCAGCAGTTTACAGGGGCCCGGGGAGCTGTTTTTT. It yields the protein CASSLQGPGELFF. The rearrangement links TRBV12-3 or TRBV12-4 to TRBJ2-2, with D possibly TRBD1 on 6 matching bases. Trimming took off 2 bases at V and 6 bases at J, with 7 bases between the two ends. There are 13 residues in the CDR3.

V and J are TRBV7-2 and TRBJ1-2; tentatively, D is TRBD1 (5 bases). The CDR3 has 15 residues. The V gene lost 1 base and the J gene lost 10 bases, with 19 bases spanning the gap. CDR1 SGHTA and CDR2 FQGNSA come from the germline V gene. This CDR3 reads CASSLEFSGGVVYTF. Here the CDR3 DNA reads TGTGCCAGCAGCTTAGAGTTCAGCGGGGGAGTCGTCTACACCTTC.

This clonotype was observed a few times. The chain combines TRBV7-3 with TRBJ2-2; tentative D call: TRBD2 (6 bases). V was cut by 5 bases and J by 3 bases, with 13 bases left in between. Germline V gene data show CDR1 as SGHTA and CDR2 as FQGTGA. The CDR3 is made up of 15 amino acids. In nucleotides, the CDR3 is TGTGCCAGCAGCCCCGAACTAGCATACACCGGGGAGCTGTTTTTT. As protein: CASSPELAYTGELFF.

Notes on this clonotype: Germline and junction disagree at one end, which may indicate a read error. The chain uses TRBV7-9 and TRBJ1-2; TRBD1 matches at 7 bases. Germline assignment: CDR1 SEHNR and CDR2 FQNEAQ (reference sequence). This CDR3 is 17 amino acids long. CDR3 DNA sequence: TGTGCCAGCAGCTTAGACGCCCGGATAGAAGGGGGCTATGCCTACACCTTC. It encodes CASSLDARIEGGYAYTF.

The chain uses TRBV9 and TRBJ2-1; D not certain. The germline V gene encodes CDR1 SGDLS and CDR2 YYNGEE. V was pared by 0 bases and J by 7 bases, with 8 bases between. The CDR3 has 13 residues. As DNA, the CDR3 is TGTGCCAGCAGCGTAGTACCCGGGAATGAGCAGTTCTTC. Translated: CASSVVPGNEQFF.

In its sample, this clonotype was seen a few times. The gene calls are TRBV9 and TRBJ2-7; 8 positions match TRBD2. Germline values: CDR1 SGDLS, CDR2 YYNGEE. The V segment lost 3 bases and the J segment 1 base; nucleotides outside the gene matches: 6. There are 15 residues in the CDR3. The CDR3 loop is CASSGQVAGSYEQYF. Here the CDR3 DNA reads TGTGCCAGCAGCGGTCAGGTAGCGGGGTCCTACGAGCAGTACTTC.

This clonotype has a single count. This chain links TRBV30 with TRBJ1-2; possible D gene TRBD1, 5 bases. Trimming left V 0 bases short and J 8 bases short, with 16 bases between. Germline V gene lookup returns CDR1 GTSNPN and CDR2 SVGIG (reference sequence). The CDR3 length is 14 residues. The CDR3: CAWSVPGALLGYTF. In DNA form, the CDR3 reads TGTGCCTGGAGTGTACCCGGGGCCCTCCTGGGCTACACCTTC. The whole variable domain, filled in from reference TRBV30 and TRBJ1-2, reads SQTIHQWPATLVQPVGSPLSLECTVEGTSNPNLYWYRQAAGRGLQLLFYSVGIGQISSEVPQNLSASRPQDRQFILSSKKLLLSDSGFYLCAWSVPGALLGYTFGSGTRLTVV.